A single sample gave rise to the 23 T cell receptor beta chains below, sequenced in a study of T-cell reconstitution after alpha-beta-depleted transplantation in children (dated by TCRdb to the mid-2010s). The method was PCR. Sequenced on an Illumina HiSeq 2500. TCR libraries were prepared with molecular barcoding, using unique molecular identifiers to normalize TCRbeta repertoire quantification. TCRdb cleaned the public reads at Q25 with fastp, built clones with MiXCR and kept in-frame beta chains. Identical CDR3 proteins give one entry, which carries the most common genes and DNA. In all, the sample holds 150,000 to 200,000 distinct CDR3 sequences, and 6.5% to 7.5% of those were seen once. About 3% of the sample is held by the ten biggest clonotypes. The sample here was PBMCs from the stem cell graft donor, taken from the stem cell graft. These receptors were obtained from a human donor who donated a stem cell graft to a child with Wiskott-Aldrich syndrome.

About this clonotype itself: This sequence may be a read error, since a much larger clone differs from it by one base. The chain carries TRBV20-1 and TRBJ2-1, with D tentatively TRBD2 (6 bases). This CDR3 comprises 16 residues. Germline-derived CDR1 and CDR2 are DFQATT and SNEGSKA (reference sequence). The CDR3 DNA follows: TGCTGTGCTAGGGCCTCCGGGGGAAAGTCCTACAATGAGCAGTTCTTC. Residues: CCARASGGKSYNEQFF.

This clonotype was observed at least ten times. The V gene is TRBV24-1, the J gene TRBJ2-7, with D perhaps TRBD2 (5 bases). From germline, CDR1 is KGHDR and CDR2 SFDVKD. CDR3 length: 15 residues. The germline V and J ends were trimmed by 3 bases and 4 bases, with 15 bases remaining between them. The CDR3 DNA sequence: TGTGCCACCAGTGATCCCCGGGTAGCGAGATACGAGCAGTACTTC. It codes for CATSDPRVARYEQYF.

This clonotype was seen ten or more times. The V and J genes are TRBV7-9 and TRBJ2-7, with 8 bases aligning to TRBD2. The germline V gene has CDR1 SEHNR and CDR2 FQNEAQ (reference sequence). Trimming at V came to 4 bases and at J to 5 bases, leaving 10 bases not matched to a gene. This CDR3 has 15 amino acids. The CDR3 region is CASSYAGGAKDEQYF. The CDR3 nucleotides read TGTGCCAGCAGCTATGCCGGGGGGGCGAAGGACGAGCAGTACTTC.

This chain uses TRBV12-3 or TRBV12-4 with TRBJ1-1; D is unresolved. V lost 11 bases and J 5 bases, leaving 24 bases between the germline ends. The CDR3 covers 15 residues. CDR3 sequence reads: CAFSLALLGWTEAFF. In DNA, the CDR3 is TGTGCCTTCAGTTTAGCGCTATTAGGTTGGACTGAAGCTTTCTTT.

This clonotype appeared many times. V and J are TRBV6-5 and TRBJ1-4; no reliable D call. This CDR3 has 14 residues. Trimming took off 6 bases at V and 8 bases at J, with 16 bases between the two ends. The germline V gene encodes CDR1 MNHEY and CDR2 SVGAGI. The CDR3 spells CASSLGTVGEKLFF. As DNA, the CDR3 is TGTGCCAGCAGCTTGGGAACAGTTGGGGAAAAACTGTTTTTT.

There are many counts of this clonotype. The CDR3 coding sequence is TGTGCCAGCAGCTTGGCCACCTACGAGCAGTACTTC. Protein: CASSLATYEQYF. The chain combines TRBV5-5 with TRBJ2-7; no reliable D call. Per the germline V gene, CDR1 is SGHKS and CDR2 is YYEKEE (reference sequence). V lost 0 bases to trimming and J lost 2 bases, with 3 bases between them. The CDR3 length is 12 residues.

The DNA of the CDR3 is TGTGCCAGCTCAGCAGGGACAGGCAACACTGAAGCTTTCTTT. Translated, it gives CASSAGTGNTEAFF. The chain carries TRBV18 and TRBJ1-1; 8 bases map to TRBD1. The CDR3 contains 14 residues. Germline CDR1 KGHSH, CDR2 LQKENI. V lost 5 bases, J lost 2 bases, and 4 bases stayed unmatched.

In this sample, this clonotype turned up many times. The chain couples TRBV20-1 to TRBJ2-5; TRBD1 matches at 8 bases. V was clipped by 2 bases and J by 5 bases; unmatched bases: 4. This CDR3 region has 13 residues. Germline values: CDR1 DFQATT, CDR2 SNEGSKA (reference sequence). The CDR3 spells CSARLQGAETQYF. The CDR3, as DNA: TGCAGTGCTAGACTGCAGGGGGCTGAGACCCAGTACTTC.

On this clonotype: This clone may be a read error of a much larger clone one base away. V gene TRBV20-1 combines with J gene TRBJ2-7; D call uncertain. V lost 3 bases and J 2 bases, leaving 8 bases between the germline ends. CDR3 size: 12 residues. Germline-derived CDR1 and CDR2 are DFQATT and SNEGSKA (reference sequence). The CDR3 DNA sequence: TGCAGTGCTAGTTTCAACCCCTACGAGCAGTACTTC. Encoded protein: CSASFNPYEQYF.

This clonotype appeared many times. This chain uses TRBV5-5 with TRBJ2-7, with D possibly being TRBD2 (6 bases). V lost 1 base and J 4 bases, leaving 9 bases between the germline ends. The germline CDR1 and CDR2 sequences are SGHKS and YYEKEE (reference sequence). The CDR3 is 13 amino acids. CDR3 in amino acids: CASSLYGGYEQYF. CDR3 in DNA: TGTGCCAGCAGCTTGTATGGGGGGTACGAGCAGTACTTC.

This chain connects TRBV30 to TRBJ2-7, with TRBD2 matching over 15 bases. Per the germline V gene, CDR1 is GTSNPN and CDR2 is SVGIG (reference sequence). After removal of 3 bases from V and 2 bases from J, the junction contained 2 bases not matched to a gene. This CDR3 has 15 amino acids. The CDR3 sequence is CAWSRTSGRAYEQYF. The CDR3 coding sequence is TGTGCCTGGAGCCGGACTAGCGGGAGGGCCTACGAGCAGTACTTC.

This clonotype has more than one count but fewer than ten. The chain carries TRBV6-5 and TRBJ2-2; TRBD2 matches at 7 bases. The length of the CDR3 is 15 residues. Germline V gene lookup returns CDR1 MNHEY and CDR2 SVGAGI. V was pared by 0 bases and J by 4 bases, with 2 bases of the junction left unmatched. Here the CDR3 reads CASSYSPGGTGELFF. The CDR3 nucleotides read TGTGCCAGCAGTTACTCGCCGGGGGGCACCGGGGAGCTGTTTTTT.

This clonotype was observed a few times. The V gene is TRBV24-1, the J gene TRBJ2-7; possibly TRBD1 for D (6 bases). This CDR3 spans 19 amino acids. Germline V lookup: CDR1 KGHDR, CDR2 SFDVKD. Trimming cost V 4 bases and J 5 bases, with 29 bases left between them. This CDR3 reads CATSDAVPGHLGRSDEQYF. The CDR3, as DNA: TGTGCCACCAGTGACGCGGTCCCGGGACATTTGGGTCGGAGCGACGAGCAGTACTTC.

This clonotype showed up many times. The chain's CDR3 is CASSQTSGTSNEQFF. The CDR3 region has the DNA TGTGCCAGCAGCCAGACTAGCGGGACGAGTAATGAGCAGTTCTTC. The rearrangement links TRBV12-3 or TRBV12-4 to TRBJ2-1, with 11 bases fitting TRBD2. There are 15 residues in the CDR3. After removal of 6 bases from V and 7 bases from J, the junction contained 8 bases not matched to a gene.

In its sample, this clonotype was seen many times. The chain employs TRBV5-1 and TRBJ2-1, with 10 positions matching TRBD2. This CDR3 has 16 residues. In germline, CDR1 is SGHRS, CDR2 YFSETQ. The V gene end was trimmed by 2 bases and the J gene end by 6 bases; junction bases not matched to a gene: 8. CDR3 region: CASSLLAGRAGNEQFF. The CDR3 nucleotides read TGCGCCAGCAGCTTACTAGCGGGGCGGGCTGGCAATGAGCAGTTCTTC. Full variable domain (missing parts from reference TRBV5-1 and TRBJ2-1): KAGVTQTPRYLIKTRGQQVTLSCSPISGHRSVSWYQQTPGQGLQFLFEYFSETQRNKGNFPGRFSGRQFSNSRSEMNVSTLELGDSALYLCASSLLAGRAGNEQFFGPGTRLTVL.

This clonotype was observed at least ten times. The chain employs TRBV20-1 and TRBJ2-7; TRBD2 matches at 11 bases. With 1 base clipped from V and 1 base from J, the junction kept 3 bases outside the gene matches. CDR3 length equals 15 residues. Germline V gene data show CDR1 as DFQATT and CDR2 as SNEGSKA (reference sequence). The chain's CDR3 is CSARARTSGSYEQYF. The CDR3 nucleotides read TGCAGTGCTAGAGCGCGGACTAGCGGGTCCTACGAGCAGTACTTC.

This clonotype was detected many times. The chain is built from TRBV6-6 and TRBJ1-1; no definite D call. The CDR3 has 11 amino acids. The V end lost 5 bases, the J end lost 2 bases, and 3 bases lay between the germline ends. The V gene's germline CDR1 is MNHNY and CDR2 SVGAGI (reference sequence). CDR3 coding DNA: TGTGCCAGCAGTGCCAACACTGAAGCTTTCTTT. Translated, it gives CASSANTEAFF.

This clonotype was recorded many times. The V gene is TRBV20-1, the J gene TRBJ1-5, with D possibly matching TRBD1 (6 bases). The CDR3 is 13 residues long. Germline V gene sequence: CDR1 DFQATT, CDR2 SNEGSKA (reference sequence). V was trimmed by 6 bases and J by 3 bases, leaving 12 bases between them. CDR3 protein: CSAPGQPNQPQHF. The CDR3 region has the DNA TGCAGTGCACCCGGACAGCCCAATCAGCCCCAGCATTTT.

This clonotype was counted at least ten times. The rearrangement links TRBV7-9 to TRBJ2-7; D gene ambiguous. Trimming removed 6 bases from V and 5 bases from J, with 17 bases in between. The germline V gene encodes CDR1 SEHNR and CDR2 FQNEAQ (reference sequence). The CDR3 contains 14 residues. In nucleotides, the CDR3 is TGTGCCAGCAGTCCGCCGTGGCAAGTGGACGAGCAGTACTTC. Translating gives CASSPPWQVDEQYF.

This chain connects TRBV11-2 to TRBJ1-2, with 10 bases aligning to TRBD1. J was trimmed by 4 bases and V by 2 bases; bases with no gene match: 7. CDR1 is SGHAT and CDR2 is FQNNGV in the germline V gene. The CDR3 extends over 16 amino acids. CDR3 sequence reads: CASSLKRTGGPYGYTF. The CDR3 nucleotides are TGTGCCAGCAGCTTAAAGCGGACAGGGGGGCCCTATGGCTACACCTTC.

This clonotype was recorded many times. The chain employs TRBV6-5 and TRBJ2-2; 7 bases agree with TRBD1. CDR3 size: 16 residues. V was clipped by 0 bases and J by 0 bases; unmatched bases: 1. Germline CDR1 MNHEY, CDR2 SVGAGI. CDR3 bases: TGTGCCAGCAGTTACTCGGGGACAGCGAACACCGGGGAGCTGTTTTTT. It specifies CASSYSGTANTGELFF.

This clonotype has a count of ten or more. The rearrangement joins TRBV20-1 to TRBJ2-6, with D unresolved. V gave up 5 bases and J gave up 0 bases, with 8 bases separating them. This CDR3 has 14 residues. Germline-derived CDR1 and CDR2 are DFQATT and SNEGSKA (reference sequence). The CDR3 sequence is CSAFQASGANVLTF. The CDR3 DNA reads TGCAGTGCTTTCCAAGCCTCTGGGGCCAACGTCCTGACTTTC.

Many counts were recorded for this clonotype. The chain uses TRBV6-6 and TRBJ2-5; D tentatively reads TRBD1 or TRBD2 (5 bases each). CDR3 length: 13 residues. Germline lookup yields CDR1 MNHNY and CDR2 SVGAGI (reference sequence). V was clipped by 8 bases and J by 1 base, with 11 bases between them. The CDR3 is CASRLGGQETQYF. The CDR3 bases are TGTGCCAGCCGCCTTGGGGGCCAAGAGACCCAGTACTTC.